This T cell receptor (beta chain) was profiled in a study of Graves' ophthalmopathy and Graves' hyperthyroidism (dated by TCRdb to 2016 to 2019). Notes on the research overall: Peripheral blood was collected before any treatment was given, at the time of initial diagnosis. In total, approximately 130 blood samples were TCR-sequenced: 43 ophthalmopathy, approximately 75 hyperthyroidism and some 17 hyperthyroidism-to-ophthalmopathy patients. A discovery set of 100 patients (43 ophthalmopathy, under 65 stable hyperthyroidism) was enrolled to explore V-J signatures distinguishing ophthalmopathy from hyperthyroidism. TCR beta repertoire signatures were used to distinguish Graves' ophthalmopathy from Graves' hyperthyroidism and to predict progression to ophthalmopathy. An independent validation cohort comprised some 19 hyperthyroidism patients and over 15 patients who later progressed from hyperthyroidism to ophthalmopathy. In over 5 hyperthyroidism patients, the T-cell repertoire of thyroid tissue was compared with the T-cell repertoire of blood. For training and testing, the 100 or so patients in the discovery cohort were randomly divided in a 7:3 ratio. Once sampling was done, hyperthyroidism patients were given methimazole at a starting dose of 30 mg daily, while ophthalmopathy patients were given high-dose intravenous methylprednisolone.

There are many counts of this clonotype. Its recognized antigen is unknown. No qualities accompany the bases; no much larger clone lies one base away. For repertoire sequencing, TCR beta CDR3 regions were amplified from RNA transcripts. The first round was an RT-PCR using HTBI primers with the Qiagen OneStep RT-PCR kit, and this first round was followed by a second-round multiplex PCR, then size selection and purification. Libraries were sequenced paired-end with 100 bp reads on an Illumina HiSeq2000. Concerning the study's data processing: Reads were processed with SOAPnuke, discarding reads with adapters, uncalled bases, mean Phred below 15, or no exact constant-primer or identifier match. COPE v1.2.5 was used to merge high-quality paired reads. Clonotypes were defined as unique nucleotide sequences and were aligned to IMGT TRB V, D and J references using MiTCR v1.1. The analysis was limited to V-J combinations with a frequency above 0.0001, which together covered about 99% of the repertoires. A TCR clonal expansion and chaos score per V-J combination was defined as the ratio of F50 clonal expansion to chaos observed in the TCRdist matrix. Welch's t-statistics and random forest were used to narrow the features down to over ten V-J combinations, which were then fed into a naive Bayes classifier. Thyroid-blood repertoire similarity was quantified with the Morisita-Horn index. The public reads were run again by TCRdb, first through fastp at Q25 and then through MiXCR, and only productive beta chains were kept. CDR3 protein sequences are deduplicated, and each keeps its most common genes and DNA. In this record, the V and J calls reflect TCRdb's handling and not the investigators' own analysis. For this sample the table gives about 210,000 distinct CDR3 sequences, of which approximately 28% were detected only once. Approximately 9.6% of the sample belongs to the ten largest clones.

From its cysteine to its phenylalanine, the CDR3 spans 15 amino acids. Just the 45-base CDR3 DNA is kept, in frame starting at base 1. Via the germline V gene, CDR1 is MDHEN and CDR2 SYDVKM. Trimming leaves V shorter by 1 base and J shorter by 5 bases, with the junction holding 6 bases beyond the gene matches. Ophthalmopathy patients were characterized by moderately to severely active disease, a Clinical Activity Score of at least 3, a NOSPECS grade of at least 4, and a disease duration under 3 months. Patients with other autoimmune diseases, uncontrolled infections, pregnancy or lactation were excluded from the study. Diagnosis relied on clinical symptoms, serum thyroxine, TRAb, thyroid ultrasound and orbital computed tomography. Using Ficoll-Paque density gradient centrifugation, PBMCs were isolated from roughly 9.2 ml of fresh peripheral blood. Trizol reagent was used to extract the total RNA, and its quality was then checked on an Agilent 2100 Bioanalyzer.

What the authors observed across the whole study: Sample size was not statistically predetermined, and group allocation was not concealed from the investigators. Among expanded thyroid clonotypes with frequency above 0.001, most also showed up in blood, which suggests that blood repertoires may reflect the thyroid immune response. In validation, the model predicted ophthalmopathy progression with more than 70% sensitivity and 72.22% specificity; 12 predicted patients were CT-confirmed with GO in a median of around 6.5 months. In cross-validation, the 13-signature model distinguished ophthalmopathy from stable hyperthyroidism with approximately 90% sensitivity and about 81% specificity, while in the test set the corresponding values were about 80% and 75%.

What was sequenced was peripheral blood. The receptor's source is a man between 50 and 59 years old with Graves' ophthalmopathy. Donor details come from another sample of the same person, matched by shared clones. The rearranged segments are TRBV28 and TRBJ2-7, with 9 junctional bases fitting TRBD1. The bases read TGTGCCAGCAGTTTATCCCGGGACAGGGTCCACGAGCAGTACTTC. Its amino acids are CASSLSRDRVHEQYF.